The rows below give T cell receptor beta chains drawn from one sample of a study of shared clonotypes between healthy human individuals. Sequencing was performed with immunoSEQ multiplex PCR; in TCRdb, only in-frame clones are kept and a portion is missing. Among under 2.5 million clones listed, approximately 90% were seen once. The sequenced sample was naive CD4+ T cells from PBMCs. The source of these receptors is a man aged 18 to 30 in good health. Some clones in this sample may be carry-over from other donors' samples. CDR3s include the opening cysteine and the closing phenylalanine or tryptophan. D genes are given only for firm matches.

TRBJ2-3 | NA | TRBV2 | TGTGCCAGCGCGTTTCTCGGGACCGGGGGAGATACGCAGTATTTT | CASAFLGTGGDTQYF
TRBJ2-7 | NA | TRBV27 | TGTGCCAGCAGTTCTACCTGGACGGCTTCCTACGAGCAGTACTTC | CASSSTWTASYEQYF
TRBJ2-7 | NA | TRBV6-4 | TGTGCCAGCAGTCGGGACGGCTCCTACGAGCAGTACTTC | CASSRDGSYEQYF
TRBJ2-1 | NA | TRBV4-1 | TGCGCCAGCAGCCAAGATATGTGGGGGGAGCAGTTCTTC | CASSQDMWGEQFF
TRBJ2-7 | NA | TRBV28 | TGTGCCAGCAGAACCCCCTACGAGCAGTACTTC | CASRTPYEQYF
TRBJ1-2 | TRBD1 | TRBV30 | TGTGCCTGGATACCTGGGACAGGGGGCTATGGCTACACCTTC | CAWIPGTGGYGYTF
TRBJ2-3 | TRBD2 | TRBV5-1 | TGCGCCAGCAGCTTGGGCGGGAGGGGAACAGATACGCAGTATTTT | CASSLGGRGTDTQYF
TRBJ1-5 | NA | TRBV27 | TGTGCCAGCAGTTCCGGATCGGGAAGGGGTCAGCCCCAGCATTTT | CASSSGSGRGQPQHF
TRBJ1-1 | NA | TRBV6-5 | TGTGCCAGCAGCCAACCACGGGGGAACACTGAAGCTTTCTTT | CASSQPRGNTEAFF
TRBJ1-5 | NA | TRBV7-9 | TGTGCCAGCAGCTTAGATGGAGGGCGGTATCAGCCCCAGCATTTT | CASSLDGGRYQPQHF